This TCR beta chain comes out of a study of radiotherapy plus CTLA-4 blockade in lung cancer. Turning to the study itself: Disease control was achieved by 31% of patients, and objective responses by about 19%. General study findings and limits: Among reported predictors of response, early blood T cell clone dynamics with interferon-beta performed best.

Sequencing was performed with immunoSEQ multiplex PCR; in TCRdb, only in-frame clones are kept and a portion is missing. The repertoire consists of 65,000 to 70,000 clones, with less than 80% occurring once and the leading ten covering 10%. Germline CDR1 SGDLS, CDR2 YYNGEE. Deletions cut 1 base from V and 1 base from J, with 4 bases between. The CDR3 has 13 amino acids. About this clone itself: Its antigen is unknown. The sample contains more than one DNA sequence encoding this CDR3.

This TCR was sampled from a human donor with non-small cell lung cancer who had a complete response to radiotherapy plus ipilimumab. The chain is built from TRBV9 and TRBJ2-3, with D uncertain. Sequenced here: peripheral blood, sampled from a patient treated with radiotherapy plus ipilimumab. The CDR3 sequence is CASSVSGTDTQYF. The CDR3 nucleotides read TGTGCCAGCAGCGTATCTGGCACAGATACGCAGTATTTT.